A single sample is the source of the 18 T cell receptor beta chains below, sequenced in a study of blood T cell repertoires in COVID-19. The table came from immunoSEQ multiplex PCR; TCRdb's copy has only in-frame clones and leaves some out. This sample has about 52,000 clones, with about 90% found just once. Sequenced: peripheral blood. The receptor set was obtained from a human donor with active COVID-19. The donor label of this sample is uncertain.

The chain uses TRBV24-1 and TRBJ2-3; D possibly corresponds to TRBD1 (5 bases). From germline, CDR1 is KGHDR and CDR2 SFDVKD. Trimming pared 4 bases from V and 4 bases from J, leaving 14 bases between. This CDR3 is 15 amino acids long. For the CDR3, the DNA is TGTGCCACCAGTGAACAATCAGGGCTGCCAGATACGCAGTATTTT. Residues: CATSEQSGLPDTQYF.

The rearrangement uses TRBV24-1 and TRBJ2-1; perhaps TRBD2 as D (6 bases). The CDR3 runs to 15 residues. CDR1 is KGHDR and CDR2 is SFDVKD in the germline V gene. Trimming shortened V by 4 bases and J by 10 bases, and 19 bases separated the two germline ends. As DNA, the CDR3 is TGTGCCACCAGTGACTCATCATCGGGGAGGAGGGAGCAGTTCTTC. Its translation is CATSDSSSGRREQFF.

The chain joins TRBV19 to TRBJ2-2; 7 bases fit TRBD1. From germline, CDR1 is LNHDA and CDR2 SQIVND (reference sequence). J lost 3 bases, V lost 5 bases, and 9 bases had no gene match. CDR3 length: 16 residues. As DNA, the CDR3 is TGTGCCAGTAGTCTACAGACAGGGACGGACACCGGGGAGCTGTTTTTT. Translated: CASSLQTGTDTGELFF.

Of note for this clone: The germline gene is not matched at one end of the junction; a read error may be the cause. The chain is built from TRBV7-2 and TRBJ2-2, with 11 bases that match TRBD2. Germline V CDR1 and CDR2: SGHTA, FQGNSA. The CDR3 loop spans 15 amino acids. The CDR3, as DNA: TGTGCCACCAGCTTTAGCGGGGGGGCCCCCGGGGAGCTGTTTTTT. This gives the protein CATSFSGGAPGELFF. Variable domain in full (rest from reference TRBV7-2 and TRBJ2-2): GAGVSQSPSNKVTEKGKDVELRCDPISGHTALYWYRQSLGQGLEFLIYFQGNSAPDKSGLPSDRFSAERTGGSVSTLTIQRTQQEDSAVYLCATSFSGGAPGELFFGEGSRLTVL.

The chain is built from TRBV27 and TRBJ2-2; 7 nucleotides line up with TRBD2. Unmatched junction bases numbered 21, after V lost 6 bases and J lost 5 bases. The CDR3 is 19 amino acids. In germline, CDR1 is MNHEY, CDR2 SMNVEV (reference sequence). The CDR3 nucleotides are TGTGCCAGCAGCGTTATGTGGCGAGCGGGGCGAAAGGGGACCGGGGAGCTGTTTTTT. Translating gives CASSVMWRAGRKGTGELFF.

The chain combines TRBV7-2 with TRBJ2-7; 8 nucleotides match TRBD1. CDR1 and CDR2 from the germline V gene are SGHTA and FQGNSA. The CDR3 has 14 amino acids. The J segment lost 3 bases and the V segment lost 8 bases, leaving 9 bases of the junction unmatched. The chain's CDR3 is CASRGQGAVYEQYF. CDR3 coding DNA: TGTGCCAGCCGGGGTCAGGGGGCCGTCTACGAGCAGTACTTC.

DNA of the CDR3: TGTGCCAGCAGTGAACTCCGGCGGGGGGGCCTGGATACGCAGTATTTT. Protein product: CASSELRRGGLDTQYF. This chain links TRBV2 with TRBJ2-3, with 9 bases identical to TRBD2. Germline V lookup: CDR1 SNHLY, CDR2 FYNNEI. The CDR3 extends over 16 amino acids. J was trimmed by 6 bases and V by 2 bases; bases with no gene match: 9.

The V call is TRBV21-1, the J call TRBJ1-5; the D segment call TRBD1 is taken from the table without a DNA check. TRBV21-1 is a pseudogene. The CDR3 is 14 residues long. CDR3 nucleotide sequence: TGTGCCAGCAGCTCCCCTGACATCAATCAGCCCCAGCATTTT. It is translated as CASSSPDINQPQHF.

The rearrangement joins TRBV5-1 to TRBJ2-5; perhaps TRBD2 as D (5 bases). Trimming took off 8 bases at V and 7 bases at J, with 12 bases between the two ends. Germline CDR1 reads SGHRS; CDR2 reads YFSETQ. The CDR3 is made up of 11 amino acids. CDR3: CASLPGGTQYF. Written as DNA, the CDR3 is TGCGCCAGTTTACCTGGAGGGACCCAGTACTTC.

The chain uses TRBV18 and TRBJ2-1; possibly TRBD1 for D (6 bases). CDR1 is KGHSH and CDR2 is LQKENI in the germline V gene. V was shortened by 0 bases and J by 0 bases, with 12 bases between the two germline ends. The CDR3 extends over 17 amino acids. CDR3 region: CASSPPLGAISYNEQFF. CDR3 nucleotide sequence: TGTGCCAGCTCACCACCTCTGGGGGCAATCTCCTACAATGAGCAGTTCTTC.

The rearrangement links TRBV11-2 to TRBJ1-3; no firm D call. The CDR3 spans 15 residues. Trimming took 1 base from V and 4 from J, leaving 11 bases between them. Germline assignment: CDR1 SGHAT and CDR2 FQNNGV. CDR3 in DNA: TGTGCCAGCAGCTTAGGTCATATCCTAGGAAACACCATATATTTT. This sequence encodes CASSLGHILGNTIYF. Full variable domain (remainder filled in from reference TRBV11-2 and TRBJ1-3): EAGVAQSPRYKIIEKRQSVAFWCNPISGHATLYWYQQILGQGPKLLIQFQNNGVVDDSQLPKDRFSAERLKGVDSTLKIQPAKLEDSAVYLCASSLGHILGNTIYFGEGSWLTVV.

CDR3 in amino acids: CASSLTGWNTEAFF. As DNA, the CDR3 is TGTGCCAGCAGCCTAACAGGGTGGAACACTGAAGCTTTCTTT. The J gene is TRBJ1-1, the V gene TRBV11-1, with a tentative D call TRBD1 (6 bases). The CDR3 has 14 residues. V was pared by 5 bases and J by 1 base, with 11 bases between. Germline V lookup: CDR1 SGHAT, CDR2 FQDESV (reference sequence).

The gene calls are TRBV7-2 and TRBJ2-1, with 10 positions matching TRBD2. This CDR3 comprises 17 residues. Trimming at V came to 3 bases and at J to 4 bases, leaving 9 bases not matched to a gene. CDR1 is SGHTA, CDR2 FQGNSA, per germline. CDR3 coding DNA: TGTGCCAGCAGCTTCTTTCCTAGCGGGGGTCTATACAATGAGCAGTTCTTC. Protein: CASSFFPSGGLYNEQFF.

The V call is TRBV21-1, the J call TRBJ2-7; TRBD2, the table's D call, lacks a check against the DNA. TRBV21-1 is described as a pseudogene. The CDR3 covers 15 residues. Written as DNA, the CDR3 is TGTGCCAGCAGCAAACAGGAGGGTCGGGGTGACGAGCAGTACTTC. Translated, it gives CASSKQEGRGDEQYF.

The chain carries TRBV7-2 and TRBJ2-7; 9 bases map to TRBD1. CDR3 length: 14 amino acids. Germline CDR1 reads SGHTA; CDR2 reads FQGNSA. V lost 5 bases, J lost 6 bases, and 8 bases stayed unmatched. This chain's CDR3 is CASSTGGTQREQYF. CDR3 DNA sequence: TGTGCCAGCAGCACAGGGGGCACTCAACGCGAGCAGTACTTC.

This clone was seen just once. The chain recombines TRBV7-9 with TRBJ2-1, with 7 bases matching TRBD1. The germline V gene has CDR1 SEHNR and CDR2 FQNEAQ (reference sequence). J lost 8 bases, V lost 6 bases, and 4 bases had no gene match. This CDR3 contains 12 residues. CDR3 in amino acids: CASRDRVHEQFF. The CDR3 region has the DNA TGTGCCAGCAGAGACAGGGTCCATGAGCAGTTCTTC.

V usage is TRBV20-1 and J usage is TRBJ1-2; 8 positions agree with TRBD1. This CDR3 has 13 residues. Germline loops: CDR1 DFQATT, CDR2 SNEGSKA (reference sequence). With 3 bases clipped from V and 4 bases from J, the junction kept 4 bases outside the gene matches. CDR3 in amino acids: CSASTGTGYGYTF. CDR3 DNA sequence: TGCAGTGCTAGTACCGGGACAGGCTATGGCTACACCTTC.

This clone was seen just once. This chain uses TRBV10-3 with TRBJ1-5; D remains ambiguous. Trimming cost V 0 bases and J 0 bases, with 6 bases left between them. In germline, CDR1 is ENHRY, CDR2 SYGVKD. The CDR3 covers 15 residues. CDR3 loop: CAISESGDSNQPQHF. CDR3 bases: TGTGCCATCAGTGAGTCAGGAGATAGCAATCAGCCCCAGCATTTT.